What follows are 25 T cell receptor beta chains derived from one specimen sequenced in a study of response to subunit inactivated influenza vaccine. TCRdb redid the calling of the RT-PCR reads with MiXCR, one entry per CDR3 protein. The sample has more than 550,000 distinct CDR3 sequences; about 10% are singletons. This specimen was PBMCs from blood, taken on the day of vaccination. The receptors stem from a man aged 50-60 years who received an inactivated influenza vaccine.

The genes are TRBV5-6 and TRBJ2-1; D not resolved. CDR1 is SGHDT and CDR2 is YYEEEE in the germline V gene. The CDR3 has 13 residues. The V and J ends lost 4 bases and 6 bases respectively, with 11 bases between them. The CDR3 protein is CASSRARGNEQFF. The CDR3 DNA reads as TGTGCCAGCAGCCGGGCGCGAGGCAATGAGCAGTTCTTC.

Ten or more counts support this clonotype. The chain combines TRBV20-1 with TRBJ2-7, with TRBD2 matching over 7 bases. CDR1 DFQATT and CDR2 SNEGSKA come from the germline V gene (reference sequence). This CDR3 contains 16 residues. The ends lost 0 bases at V and 0 bases at J; junction bases unmatched: 8. CDR3 bases: TGCAGTGCTAGAGATCTGGGGGGGTCGAGCTCCTACGAGCAGTACTTC. Protein product: CSARDLGGSSSYEQYF.

V usage is TRBV24-1 and J usage is TRBJ2-2, with no clear D. V was shortened by 4 bases and J by 6 bases, with 11 bases between the two germline ends. From germline, CDR1 is KGHDR and CDR2 SFDVKD. This CDR3 spans 14 amino acids. CDR3 coding DNA: TGTGCCACCAGTGACCGGCGTCCTCCCGGGGAGCTGTTTTTT. This translates into CATSDRRPPGELFF.

V and J are TRBV5-5 and TRBJ1-5; 10 bases are shared with TRBD1. CDR3 length: 15 residues. CDR1 and CDR2 from the germline V gene are SGHKS and YYEKEE (reference sequence). Unmatched junction bases numbered 5, after V lost 4 bases and J lost 4 bases. The DNA for the CDR3 is TGTGCCAGCAGCCCTTGGACAGGGGGGAATCAGCCCCAGCATTTT. Translated: CASSPWTGGNQPQHF.

This chain uses TRBV5-1 with TRBJ2-5; a possible D gene is TRBD2 (5 bases). The CDR3 consists of 16 residues. Per the germline V gene, CDR1 is SGHRS and CDR2 is YFSETQ. V lost 4 bases and J lost 5, with 21 bases in between. The CDR3 DNA reads as TGCGCCAGCAGCCCGGGATCTACTATAGGGTGGGAGACCCAGTACTTC. Amino acids: CASSPGSTIGWETQYF.

This clonotype was counted a few times. The chain couples TRBV20-1 to TRBJ2-3, with no clear D. The CDR3 runs to 14 residues. V was clipped by 5 bases and J by 2 bases, with 14 bases between them. Germline values: CDR1 DFQATT, CDR2 SNEGSKA (reference sequence). The CDR3 region is CSALPSLHTDTQYF. In DNA form, the CDR3 reads TGCAGTGCTCTACCTAGTCTCCACACAGATACGCAGTATTTT.

The chain links TRBV15 to TRBJ2-1; 8 positions match TRBD2. The J segment lost 0 bases and the V segment lost 0 bases, leaving 4 bases of the junction unmatched. The CDR3 sequence is 17 residues long. The germline gives CDR1 LNHNV, CDR2 YYDKDF (reference sequence). The chain's CDR3 is CATSRDRSGGSYNEQFF. The CDR3 bases are TGTGCCACCAGCAGAGACCGAAGCGGGGGCTCCTACAATGAGCAGTTCTTC.

This chain uses TRBV7-8 with TRBJ2-1; TRBD2 agrees at 9 bases. This CDR3 spans 15 amino acids. V gave up 4 bases and J gave up 7 bases; unmatched junction bases: 8. The germline V gene has CDR1 SGHVS and CDR2 FQNEAQ. The CDR3 coding sequence is TGTGCCAGCAGCTCCTCAGGGACTAGCAGAAATGAGCAGTTCTTC. Translating it yields CASSSSGTSRNEQFF.

The rearrangement joins TRBV6-5 to TRBJ1-6; D is uncertain. The CDR3 loop spans 18 amino acids. V lost 0 bases, J lost 0 bases, and 12 bases lay in between. Germline V lookup: CDR1 MNHEY, CDR2 SVGAGI. The CDR3 is CASSYSAGLSSYNSPLHF. In nucleotides, the CDR3 is TGTGCCAGCAGTTACTCGGCGGGATTGAGCTCCTATAATTCACCCCTCCACTTT.

This clonotype has a handful of counts. The chain recombines TRBV7-2 with TRBJ2-7, with TRBD1 identical over 8 bases. J gave up 6 bases and V 4 bases, and 11 bases lay outside the gene matches. In germline, CDR1 is SGHTA, CDR2 FQGNSA. CDR3 length: 15 residues. DNA of the CDR3: TGTGCCAGCAGCTCAGGCGGACAGGGAGGTGGCGAGCAGTACTTC. Translated: CASSSGGQGGGEQYF.

This clonotype has only a few counts. The chain recombines TRBV5-1 with TRBJ2-5; D may be TRBD2 (6 bases). The CDR3 totals 13 residues. V was pared by 5 bases and J by 1 base, with 9 bases between. Germline CDR1 and CDR2: SGHRS and YFSETQ. CDR3 nucleotides: TGCGCCAGCAGGAGGGACTTCCAAGAGACCCAGTACTTC. It encodes CASRRDFQETQYF.

The chain combines TRBV28 with TRBJ2-7; 10 bases are shared with TRBD1. V lost 5 bases and J lost 7; bases outside the gene matches: 8. The CDR3 consists of 14 residues. CDR1 MDHEN and CDR2 SYDVKM come from the germline V gene. This CDR3 is CASSAPGTGDEQYF. In DNA form, the CDR3 reads TGTGCCAGCAGTGCACCCGGGACAGGGGATGAGCAGTACTTC.

This clonotype was observed a handful of times. The chain recombines TRBV5-4 with TRBJ2-7; D remains unclear. Per the germline V gene, CDR1 is SGHNT and CDR2 is YYREEE (reference sequence). Trimming pared 0 bases from V and 0 bases from J, leaving 22 bases between. The CDR3 has 19 residues. In DNA form, the CDR3 reads TGTGCCAGCAGCTTGGTGTTTGAGGTTCGACTTGGAAGCTCCTACGAGCAGTACTTC. Translating gives CASSLVFEVRLGSSYEQYF.

This clonotype was observed at least ten times. In DNA, the CDR3 is TGTGCCAGCAGCCGACTAGCGGGATATAAATTCAGCTCCTACAATGAGCAGTTCTTC. This codes for CASSRLAGYKFSSYNEQFF. The chain combines TRBV27 with TRBJ2-1; 11 positions match TRBD2. Germline values: CDR1 MNHEY, CDR2 SMNVEV (reference sequence). V lost 6 bases to trimming and J lost 0 bases; unmatched junction nucleotides: 13. The CDR3 consists of 19 residues.

This clonotype has just a few counts. The V and J genes are TRBV5-5 and TRBJ2-7; TRBD1 matches 8 bases. With 2 bases clipped from V and 1 base from J, the junction kept 5 bases outside the gene matches. Looked up from germline, CDR1 is SGHKS and CDR2 is YYEKEE (reference sequence). The CDR3 extends over 15 amino acids. CDR3 loop: CASSFARGLSYEQYF. Here the CDR3 DNA reads TGTGCCAGCAGCTTTGCCAGGGGGCTGTCCTACGAGCAGTACTTC.

This clonotype occurred a few times. The chain carries TRBV6-5 and TRBJ2-7; possible D gene TRBD1, 5 bases. Trimming took 6 bases from V and 2 from J, leaving 8 bases between them. The CDR3 spans 12 residues. The germline V gene has CDR1 MNHEY and CDR2 SVGAGI. Here the CDR3 reads CASRTVAYEQYF. The DNA of the CDR3 is TGTGCCAGCAGGACAGTGGCCTACGAGCAGTACTTC.

This rearrangement joins TRBV20-1 to TRBJ2-1, with D possibly TRBD2 on 6 matching bases. V lost 0 bases to trimming and J lost 5 bases, with 14 bases between them. The CDR3 has 15 amino acids. CDR1 DFQATT and CDR2 SNEGSKA come from the germline V gene (reference sequence). The CDR3 region is CSARDQAAGHNEQFF. The CDR3 bases are TGCAGTGCTAGAGATCAAGCAGCGGGCCACAATGAGCAGTTCTTC.

This chain joins TRBV12-3 or TRBV12-4 and TRBJ1-1; 8 bases match TRBD1. Trimming removed 1 base from V and 6 bases from J; junction bases left unmatched: 7. This CDR3 is 15 amino acids long. The CDR3 loop reads CASSLGTGYGAEAFF. CDR3 DNA sequence: TGTGCCAGCAGTTTAGGGACAGGGTATGGAGCTGAAGCTTTCTTT.

The chain employs TRBV5-1 and TRBJ2-7, with 9 bases identical to TRBD1. J gave up 6 bases and V 1 base, and 8 bases lay outside the gene matches. The germline gives CDR1 SGHRS, CDR2 YFSETQ. The CDR3 extends over 15 amino acids. The CDR3 region has the DNA TGCGCCAGCAGCTTGCTGGGGGACAGGGTAAGCGAGCAGTACTTC. Residues: CASSLLGDRVSEQYF.

This clonotype has only a few counts. This chain links TRBV29-1 with TRBJ2-2, with TRBD1 matching over 7 bases. Germline V gene lookup returns CDR1 SQVTM and CDR2 ANQGSEA. The CDR3 covers 14 residues. J was trimmed by 3 bases and V by 7 bases; bases with no gene match: 8. The CDR3 sequence: CSARQGIHTGELFF. CDR3 nucleotide sequence: TGCAGCGCTAGACAGGGTATACACACCGGGGAGCTGTTTTTT.

The chain joins TRBV5-5 to TRBJ2-7, with D possibly called TRBD1 or TRBD2 (6 bases each). This CDR3 region has 18 residues. The germline gives CDR1 SGHKS, CDR2 YYEKEE (reference sequence). Trimming removed 0 bases from V and 5 bases from J, with 24 bases in between. CDR3 DNA sequence: TGTGCCAGCAGCTTGGCCTACGTGGGGGGCAGGGAAAACCACGAGCAGTACTTC. It translates to CASSLAYVGGRENHEQYF. Looking up the rest from reference TRBV5-5 and TRBJ2-7 gives the full variable domain: DAGVTQSPTHLIKTRGQQVTLRCSPISGHKSVSWYQQVLGQGPQFIFQYYEKEERGRGNFPDRFSARQFPNYSSELNVNALLLGDSALYLCASSLAYVGGRENHEQYFGPGTRLTVT.

This clonotype appeared a few times. The chain is built from TRBV3-1 and TRBJ1-3; D possibly corresponds to TRBD1 (5 bases). The CDR3 covers 16 residues. Between the trimmed V and J ends, which lost 4 bases and 2 bases, there was a span of 15 bases. Germline V gene data show CDR1 as LGHDT and CDR2 as YNNKEL (reference sequence). CDR3 region: CASSLVGEKTGNTIYF. The CDR3 coding sequence is TGTGCCAGCAGCCTAGTAGGGGAGAAGACTGGAAACACCATATATTTT.

This clonotype has a handful of counts. The chain links TRBV10-3 to TRBJ2-3; 7 bases fit TRBD2. Germline CDR1 and CDR2: ENHRY and SYGVKD. CDR3 length: 15 amino acids. Trimming took 4 bases from V and 5 from J; bases not matched to a gene: 9. Here the CDR3 DNA reads TGTGCCATCAGTGGCGGGGCGGGAGCTTTAGATACGCAGTATTTT. Its translation is CAISGGAGALDTQYF.

The chain has TRBV6-5 and TRBJ1-1, with TRBD1 as a possible D gene (5 bases). The V end lost 2 bases, the J end lost 3 bases, and 13 bases lay between the germline ends. The CDR3 length is 15 residues. Looked up from germline, CDR1 is MNHEY and CDR2 is SVGAGI. The CDR3 region has the DNA TGTGCCAGCAGTTACGGGATCGGGGGATACACTGAAGCTTTCTTT. Its translation is CASSYGIGGYTEAFF.

The chain uses TRBV12-3 or TRBV12-4 and TRBJ2-3; D call uncertain. V lost 3 bases and J 4 bases, leaving 11 bases between the germline ends. This CDR3 spans 14 amino acids. Here the CDR3 DNA reads TGTGCCAGCAGTTTGCGTCATGGGGCAGATACGCAGTATTTT. This translates into CASSLRHGADTQYF.